Listed below are T cell receptor beta chains from one sample, sequenced in a study of T-cell reconstitution after alpha-beta-depleted transplantation in children. TCRdb ran MiXCR on the PCR reads and lists one entry per CDR3 protein. The data show around 580,000 distinct CDR3 sequences, with roughly 30% seen just once and 35% to 40% held by the top ten. This material consisted of PBMCs, taken before TCRalphabeta/CD19-depleted stem cell transplant. The receptor set was obtained from a boy younger than two with Wiskott-Aldrich syndrome, due to receive a stem cell transplant. Each CDR3 is given with its conserved first and last residue. D genes are given only for firm matches. Some rows have no size entry. The others give once, few or many, or a class for an expanded clone.

abundance: .
d_gene: .
v_gene: TRBV24-1
j_gene: TRBJ2-2
CDR3aa: CATSATAGELFF
CDR3nt: TGTGCCACCAGCGCGACAGCCGGGGAGCTGTTTTTT

abundance: few
d_gene: .
v_gene: TRBV5-1
j_gene: TRBJ2-1
CDR3aa: CASSFPHNEQFF
CDR3nt: TGCGCCAGCAGCTTCCCACACAATGAGCAGTTCTTC

abundance: few
d_gene: .
v_gene: TRBV7-9
j_gene: TRBJ2-5
CDR3aa: CASSLGKGTETQYF
CDR3nt: TGTGCCAGCAGCTTAGGAAAGGGGACAGAGACCCAGTACTTC

abundance: .
d_gene: .
v_gene: TRBV7-8
j_gene: TRBJ1-5
CDR3aa: CASSLGGKGNQPQHF
CDR3nt: TGTGCCAGCAGCTTGGGGGGTAAAGGCAATCAGCCCCAGCATTTT

abundance: few
d_gene: .
v_gene: TRBV2
j_gene: TRBJ2-3
CDR3aa: CASRSVADTQYF
CDR3nt: TGTGCCAGCCGGTCGGTAGCAGATACGCAGTATTTT

abundance: .
d_gene: TRBD1
v_gene: TRBV30
j_gene: TRBJ1-2
CDR3aa: CAWIVGQGYGYTF
CDR3nt: TGTGCCTGGATTGTAGGACAGGGCTATGGCTACACCTTC

abundance: .
d_gene: .
v_gene: TRBV20-1
j_gene: TRBJ1-5
CDR3aa: CSAGPGVSNQPQHF
CDR3nt: TGCAGTGCTGGACCGGGGGTTAGCAATCAGCCCCAGCATTTT

abundance: few
d_gene: TRBD2
v_gene: TRBV20-1
j_gene: TRBJ2-3
CDR3aa: CSASRLAGSTDTQYF
CDR3nt: TGCAGTGCTAGTCGGCTAGCGGGAAGCACAGATACGCAGTATTTT

abundance: .
d_gene: TRBD2
v_gene: TRBV5-1
j_gene: TRBJ2-7
CDR3aa: CASSRGLAGHYEQYF
CDR3nt: TGCGCCAGCAGCCGGGGACTAGCGGGACACTACGAGCAGTACTTC

abundance: .
d_gene: .
v_gene: TRBV4-1
j_gene: TRBJ1-6
CDR3aa: CASSQEAENSPLHF
CDR3nt: TGCGCCAGCAGCCAGGAGGCGGAGAATTCACCCCTCCACTTT

abundance: few
d_gene: TRBD1
v_gene: TRBV5-1
j_gene: TRBJ1-2
CDR3aa: CASRTGGYTF
CDR3nt: TGCGCCAGCCGGACAGGGGGCTACACCTTC

abundance: few
d_gene: TRBD1
v_gene: TRBV29-1
j_gene: TRBJ2-7
CDR3aa: CSVADRAISYEQYF
CDR3nt: TGCAGCGTGGCGGACAGGGCGATCTCCTACGAGCAGTACTTC

abundance: few
d_gene: TRBD1
v_gene: TRBV27
j_gene: TRBJ2-5
CDR3aa: CASSFLQGARETQYF
CDR3nt: TGTGCCAGCAGTTTCCTACAGGGGGCCAGGGAGACCCAGTACTTC

abundance: once
d_gene: .
v_gene: TRBV6-5
j_gene: TRBJ1-2
CDR3aa: CASSFVPGQGGYTF
CDR3nt: TGTGCCAGCAGTTTCGTGCCGGGTCAAGGGGGCTACACCTTC

abundance: many
d_gene: .
v_gene: TRBV5-1
j_gene: TRBJ2-3
CDR3aa: CASSPGGTDTQYF
CDR3nt: TGTGCCAGCAGTCCAGGTGGCACAGATACGCAGTATTTT

abundance: .
d_gene: TRBD2
v_gene: TRBV27
j_gene: TRBJ2-1
CDR3aa: CATSPRTSGDEQFF
CDR3nt: TGTGCCACCAGTCCCCGGACTAGCGGCGATGAGCAGTTCTTC

abundance: few
d_gene: TRBD2
v_gene: TRBV10-3
j_gene: TRBJ2-7
CDR3aa: CATASGSGEQYF
CDR3nt: TGTGCCACCGCTAGCGGGAGTGGGGAGCAGTACTTC

abundance: .
d_gene: .
v_gene: TRBV11-2
j_gene: TRBJ2-3
CDR3aa: CASSLGKNAGTDTQYF
CDR3nt: TGTGCCAGCAGCTTGGGGAAAAATGCGGGCACAGATACGCAGTATTTT

abundance: few
d_gene: .
v_gene: TRBV5-8
j_gene: TRBJ2-3
CDR3aa: CASSQPTGNADTQYF
CDR3nt: TGTGCCAGCAGCCAACCAACAGGGAACGCAGATACGCAGTATTTT

abundance: few
d_gene: TRBD2
v_gene: TRBV27
j_gene: TRBJ2-1
CDR3aa: CASRSRGGPYNEQFF
CDR3nt: TGTGCCAGCAGGTCCCGGGGGGGACCCTATAATGAGCAGTTCTTC

abundance: few
d_gene: TRBD2
v_gene: TRBV7-8
j_gene: TRBJ2-2
CDR3aa: CASSRGRPGDGELFF
CDR3nt: TGTGCCAGCAGCCGCGGGAGGCCCGGGGACGGGGAGCTGTTTTTT

abundance: .
d_gene: .
v_gene: TRBV6-2/TRBV6-3
j_gene: TRBJ2-7
CDR3aa: CASSAVLAYEQYF
CDR3nt: TGTGCCAGCAGTGCTGTACTAGCCTACGAGCAGTACTTC

abundance: .
d_gene: .
v_gene: TRBV20-1
j_gene: TRBJ1-1
CDR3aa: CSARFPSLNTEAFF
CDR3nt: TGCAGTGCTAGGTTCCCTAGCTTGAACACTGAAGCTTTCTTT

abundance: .
d_gene: .
v_gene: TRBV20-1
j_gene: TRBJ2-7
CDR3aa: CSARNQLTGQYF
CDR3nt: TGCAGTGCTAGAAATCAGCTTACGGGGCAGTACTTC

abundance: .
d_gene: .
v_gene: TRBV20-1
j_gene: TRBJ1-1
CDR3aa: CSAARDSNTEAFF
CDR3nt: TGCAGTGCGGCCCGAGACAGTAACACTGAAGCTTTCTTT

abundance: few
d_gene: TRBD2
v_gene: TRBV5-1
j_gene: TRBJ2-1
CDR3aa: CASSLAGRKLADEQFF
CDR3nt: TGCGCCAGCAGCTTGGCCGGGAGGAAGCTCGCGGATGAGCAGTTCTTC

abundance: .
d_gene: TRBD2
v_gene: TRBV20-1
j_gene: TRBJ2-5
CDR3aa: CSARGPAGRETQYF
CDR3nt: TGCAGTGCTAGAGGCCCAGCGGGAAGAGAGACCCAGTACTTC

abundance: few
d_gene: .
v_gene: TRBV5-1
j_gene: TRBJ2-2
CDR3aa: CASSLDWTYNTGELFF
CDR3nt: TGCGCCAGCAGCTTGGATTGGACTTATAACACCGGGGAGCTGTTTTTT

abundance: .
d_gene: TRBD1
v_gene: TRBV6-6
j_gene: TRBJ2-1
CDR3aa: CASSYRGLAEQFF
CDR3nt: TGTGCCAGCAGTTATAGGGGGCTAGCTGAGCAGTTCTTC

abundance: .
d_gene: TRBD1
v_gene: TRBV7-2
j_gene: TRBJ2-1
CDR3aa: CASSPAGQGYNEQFF
CDR3nt: TGTGCCAGCAGCCCAGCGGGACAGGGATACAATGAGCAGTTCTTC

abundance: few
d_gene: .
v_gene: TRBV4-2
j_gene: TRBJ2-7
CDR3aa: CASSQDAASYEQYF
CDR3nt: TGTGCCAGCAGCCAAGATGCAGCCTCCTACGAGCAGTACTTC

abundance: .
d_gene: .
v_gene: TRBV12-3/TRBV12-4
j_gene: TRBJ2-7
CDR3aa: CVSSLQGIEQYF
CDR3nt: TGTGTCAGTAGTTTGCAGGGTATCGAGCAGTACTTC

abundance: few
d_gene: .
v_gene: TRBV29-1
j_gene: TRBJ2-7
CDR3aa: CSVLFWQGPNEQYF
CDR3nt: TGCAGCGTTCTCTTCTGGCAGGGGCCCAACGAGCAGTACTTC

abundance: .
d_gene: TRBD2
v_gene: TRBV19
j_gene: TRBJ2-2
CDR3aa: CASRLAGGTGELFF
CDR3nt: TGTGCCAGTAGGCTAGCGGGAGGAACCGGGGAGCTGTTTTTT

abundance: .
d_gene: TRBD2
v_gene: TRBV24-1
j_gene: TRBJ2-1
CDR3aa: CATSRGGPPYNEQFF
CDR3nt: TGTGCCACCAGTCGGGGAGGGCCGCCCTACAATGAGCAGTTCTTC

abundance: .
d_gene: .
v_gene: TRBV7-6
j_gene: TRBJ2-5
CDR3aa: CASSLDGRQGETQYF
CDR3nt: TGTGCCAGCAGCTTAGACGGGAGGCAGGGGGAGACCCAGTACTTC

abundance: .
d_gene: TRBD1
v_gene: TRBV28
j_gene: TRBJ1-1
CDR3aa: CASSFSDRVTEAFF
CDR3nt: TGTGCCAGCAGTTTCTCCGACAGGGTGACTGAAGCTTTCTTT

abundance: few
d_gene: TRBD2
v_gene: TRBV20-1
j_gene: TRBJ2-7
CDR3aa: CSARSAGGMREQYF
CDR3nt: TGCAGTGCTAGGTCCGCGGGAGGTATGCGAGAGCAGTACTTC

abundance: .
d_gene: TRBD2
v_gene: TRBV20-1
j_gene: TRBJ2-4
CDR3aa: CSAKGTSGRVNIQYF
CDR3nt: TGCAGTGCTAAAGGGACTAGCGGGAGAGTGAACATTCAGTACTTC

abundance: .
d_gene: .
v_gene: TRBV27
j_gene: TRBJ2-7
CDR3aa: CASSPARRVSYEQYF
CDR3nt: TGTGCCAGCAGTCCAGCCCGACGGGTTTCCTACGAGCAGTACTTC

abundance: few
d_gene: .
v_gene: TRBV12-3/TRBV12-4
j_gene: TRBJ2-5
CDR3aa: CASSFSPQGGETQYF
CDR3nt: TGTGCCAGCAGTTTTTCCCCGCAGGGTGGCGAGACCCAGTACTTC

abundance: .
d_gene: .
v_gene: TRBV12-3/TRBV12-4
j_gene: TRBJ1-6
CDR3aa: CASSFSIGFAYNSPLHF
CDR3nt: TGTGCCAGCAGTTTCTCCATCGGGTTCGCCTATAATTCACCCCTCCACTTT

abundance: .
d_gene: .
v_gene: TRBV5-1
j_gene: TRBJ1-1
CDR3aa: CASSLDRATTEAFF
CDR3nt: TGCGCCAGCAGCTTGGACAGAGCCACCACTGAAGCTTTCTTT

abundance: .
d_gene: TRBD2
v_gene: TRBV7-9
j_gene: TRBJ2-1
CDR3aa: CASRIAGVPHNEQFF
CDR3nt: TGTGCCAGCAGGATAGCGGGAGTACCCCACAATGAGCAGTTCTTC

abundance: few
d_gene: .
v_gene: TRBV2
j_gene: TRBJ2-1
CDR3aa: CASSERPEQFF
CDR3nt: TGTGCCAGCAGTGAACGACCCGAGCAGTTCTTC

abundance: few
d_gene: .
v_gene: TRBV3-1
j_gene: TRBJ1-1
CDR3aa: CASSQAQGGRTEAFF
CDR3nt: TGTGCCAGCAGCCAAGCACAGGGAGGGCGCACTGAAGCTTTCTTT

abundance: .
d_gene: TRBD1
v_gene: TRBV12-3/TRBV12-4
j_gene: TRBJ2-7
CDR3aa: CASSDRGLGYEQYF
CDR3nt: TGTGCCAGCAGTGACAGGGGATTAGGCTACGAGCAGTACTTC

abundance: few
d_gene: TRBD1
v_gene: TRBV5-1
j_gene: TRBJ2-5
CDR3aa: CASNFVGQGAQAAQYF
CDR3nt: TGCGCCAGCAATTTTGTAGGACAGGGGGCCCAGGCGGCCCAGTACTTC

abundance: .
d_gene: .
v_gene: TRBV5-6
j_gene: TRBJ1-2
CDR3aa: CASSFIGTADGYTF
CDR3nt: TGTGCCAGCAGCTTCATAGGGACGGCGGACGGCTACACCTTC

abundance: few
d_gene: TRBD1
v_gene: TRBV5-1
j_gene: TRBJ2-7
CDR3aa: CASSVPGQMSEQYF
CDR3nt: TGCGCCAGCAGCGTACCGGGACAGATGAGCGAGCAGTACTTC

abundance: .
d_gene: TRBD2
v_gene: TRBV14
j_gene: TRBJ2-1
CDR3aa: CASSQVAGVYNEQFF
CDR3nt: TGTGCCAGCAGCCAAGTAGCGGGAGTGTACAATGAGCAGTTCTTC

abundance: .
d_gene: .
v_gene: TRBV7-2
j_gene: TRBJ2-7
CDR3aa: CASSLELATDYEQYF
CDR3nt: TGTGCCAGCAGCTTAGAGCTAGCCACGGACTACGAGCAGTACTTC

abundance: few
d_gene: .
v_gene: TRBV6-5
j_gene: TRBJ1-1
CDR3aa: CASSYGHMNTEAFF
CDR3nt: TGTGCCAGCAGTTATGGACACATGAACACTGAAGCTTTCTTT

abundance: once
d_gene: .
v_gene: TRBV27
j_gene: TRBJ2-7
CDR3aa: CASSLSDRIYEQYF
CDR3nt: TGTGCCAGCAGTTTATCCGACAGGATCTACGAGCAGTACTTC

abundance: few
d_gene: TRBD1
v_gene: TRBV29-1
j_gene: TRBJ2-3
CDR3aa: CSVARGVDRSSDTQYF
CDR3nt: TGCAGCGTTGCAAGGGGCGTGGACAGGAGTTCCGATACGCAGTATTTT

abundance: .
d_gene: TRBD1
v_gene: TRBV2
j_gene: TRBJ1-1
CDR3aa: CASSTAGTGDTEAFF
CDR3nt: TGTGCCAGCAGTACCGCCGGGACAGGGGACACTGAAGCTTTCTTT

abundance: .
d_gene: TRBD2
v_gene: TRBV28
j_gene: TRBJ2-7
CDR3aa: CASSPGLAGAEYEQYF
CDR3nt: TGTGCCAGCAGCCCGGGACTAGCGGGAGCTGAATACGAGCAGTACTTC

abundance: .
d_gene: .
v_gene: TRBV20-1
j_gene: TRBJ2-5
CDR3aa: CSARVSRDETQYF
CDR3nt: TGCAGTGCTAGAGTGTCCAGGGACGAGACCCAGTACTTC

abundance: .
d_gene: .
v_gene: TRBV10-2
j_gene: TRBJ2-3
CDR3aa: CASSEPFGVITDTDTQYF
CDR3nt: TGCGCCAGCAGTGAGCCATTCGGGGTCATTACCGACACAGATACGCAGTATTTT